This entry lists 12 T cell receptor beta chains sequenced from one sample in a study of T cell responses to AZD1222 COVID-19 vaccine. Assay: immunoSEQ multiplex PCR; the TCRdb copy retains only in-frame clones and omits some. The sample carries about 81,000 clones, more than 85% recorded once. Sequenced material: peripheral blood, taken 28 days after the second AZD1222 dose. The source is an adult who received the AZD1222 COVID-19 vaccine.

This chain connects TRBV6-6 to TRBJ2-2; the match to TRBD2 covers 10 bases. CDR3 length: 16 amino acids. Germline V gene lookup returns CDR1 MNHNY and CDR2 SVGAGI (reference sequence). The V segment lost 4 bases and the J segment 2 bases; nucleotides outside the gene matches: 4. CDR3 residues: CASSSWTSGNTGELFF. DNA for the CDR3: TGTGCCAGCAGTTCATGGACTAGCGGCAACACCGGGGAGCTGTTTTTT.

The chain carries TRBV3-1 (or the pseudogene TRBV3-2) and TRBJ1-5; no clear D gene. Deletions cut 4 bases from V and 8 bases from J, with 21 bases between. This CDR3 region has 16 residues. The germline CDR1 and CDR2 sequences are LGHDT and YNNKEL (reference sequence). The CDR3 nucleotides are TGTGCCAGCAGCCCTCTGACCGGGTCCTCAATGGAGCCCCAGCATTTT. Translating it yields CASSPLTGSSMEPQHF.

The rearrangement uses TRBV19 and TRBJ2-7; 10 bases match TRBD2. Germline CDR1 reads LNHDA; CDR2 reads SQIVND (reference sequence). This CDR3 is 15 amino acids long. Trimming at V came to 5 bases and at J to 1 base, leaving 5 bases not matched to a gene. This CDR3 is CASSVTSGTSYEQYF. In DNA, the CDR3 is TGTGCCAGTAGTGTTACTAGCGGGACTTCCTACGAGCAGTACTTC.

DNA for the CDR3: TGTGCCAGCAGCCCGGCCCGGCCAAGGTCCCTCGAGCAGTACTTC. Its translation: CASSPARPRSLEQYF. The chain joins TRBV5-6 to TRBJ2-7; no clear D gene. CDR3 size: 15 residues. The V gene's germline CDR1 is SGHDT and CDR2 YYEEEE. V lost 4 bases to trimming and J lost 6 bases, with 20 bases between them.

This chain joins TRBV2 and TRBJ2-1; D is unclear. The germline V gene has CDR1 SNHLY and CDR2 FYNNEI. This CDR3 spans 11 amino acids. Trimming pared 8 bases from V and 9 bases from J, leaving 11 bases between. In DNA, the CDR3 is TGTGCCAGCGGCCTGGTTACTGAGCAGTTCTTC. Translation: CASGLVTEQFF. The full variable domain, with the rest looked up from reference TRBV2 and TRBJ2-1, is EPEVTQTPSHQVTQMGQEVILRCVPISNHLYFYWYRQILGQKVEFLVSFYNNEISEKSEIFDDQFSVERPDGSNFTLKIRSTKLEDSAMYFCASGLVTEQFFGPGTRLTVL.

The CDR3 loop reads CASSQALASDEQYF. The CDR3 DNA reads as TGCGCCAGCAGCCAGGCCCTAGCGTCCGACGAGCAGTACTTC. This chain joins TRBV4-3 and TRBJ2-7; a weak D match, TRBD2 (6 bases). Trimming left V 3 bases short and J 5 bases short, with 14 bases between. The germline gives CDR1 LGHNA, CDR2 YSLEER. The CDR3 runs to 14 residues.

J is TRBJ2-7 and V is TRBV7-3; no firm D call. Deletions cut 4 bases from V and 3 bases from J, with 13 bases between. CDR3 length: 14 amino acids. Germline V CDR1 and CDR2: SGHTA, FQGTGA. This CDR3 is CASSSPGPNYEQYF. Here the CDR3 DNA reads TGTGCCAGCAGCTCCCCAGGACCGAACTACGAGCAGTACTTC.

The rearrangement links TRBV7-9 to TRBJ2-7, with TRBD1 matching 9 bases. Trimming at V came to 3 bases and at J to 2 bases, leaving 5 bases not matched to a gene. The CDR3 runs 15 residues. The germline V gene has CDR1 SEHNR and CDR2 FQNEAQ (reference sequence). The CDR3 is CASSLGTGLTYEQYF. The CDR3 DNA follows: TGTGCCAGCAGCTTGGGGACAGGGTTAACCTACGAGCAGTACTTC.

The V and J genes are TRBV28 and TRBJ1-2; the D gene is possibly TRBD1 (6 bases). V was clipped by 1 base and J by 4 bases, with 13 bases between them. Germline CDR1 reads MDHEN; CDR2 reads SYDVKM. CDR3 length: 15 residues. The CDR3 bases are TGTGCCAGCAGTTTATTGGACAGTGGTGTCTATGGCTACACCTTC. This sequence encodes CASSLLDSGVYGYTF.

This clone has just one count. The chain links TRBV3-1 (or the pseudogene TRBV3-2) to TRBJ2-7; 9 positions match TRBD2. The CDR3 consists of 14 residues. V shed 4 bases, J shed 1 base, and the junction held 2 bases outside the gene matches. Germline V lookup: CDR1 LGHDT, CDR2 YNNKEL (reference sequence). CDR3 sequence reads: CASSPSGISYEQYF. The CDR3 DNA reads as TGTGCCAGCAGCCCTAGCGGGATATCCTACGAGCAGTACTTC.

The chain couples TRBV7-3 to TRBJ2-7; 7 bases line up with TRBD1. In germline, CDR1 is SGHTA, CDR2 FQGTGA. There are 13 residues in the CDR3. The trim removed 0 bases at V and 11 bases at J, leaving 7 bases unmatched. CDR3 sequence reads: CASSLTLGTEEYF. The CDR3 nucleotides read TGTGCCAGCAGCTTAACGTTAGGGACAGAGGAGTACTTC.

The CDR3 DNA reads TGTGCCATCAGTGATTCAACCGGGACTACGCAAGAGACCCAGTACTTC. Translation: CAISDSTGTTQETQYF. This rearrangement joins TRBV10-3 to TRBJ2-5, with TRBD2 identical over 7 bases. In germline, CDR1 is ENHRY, CDR2 SYGVKD. J lost 2 bases, V lost 3 bases, and 9 bases had no gene match. This CDR3 comprises 16 residues.